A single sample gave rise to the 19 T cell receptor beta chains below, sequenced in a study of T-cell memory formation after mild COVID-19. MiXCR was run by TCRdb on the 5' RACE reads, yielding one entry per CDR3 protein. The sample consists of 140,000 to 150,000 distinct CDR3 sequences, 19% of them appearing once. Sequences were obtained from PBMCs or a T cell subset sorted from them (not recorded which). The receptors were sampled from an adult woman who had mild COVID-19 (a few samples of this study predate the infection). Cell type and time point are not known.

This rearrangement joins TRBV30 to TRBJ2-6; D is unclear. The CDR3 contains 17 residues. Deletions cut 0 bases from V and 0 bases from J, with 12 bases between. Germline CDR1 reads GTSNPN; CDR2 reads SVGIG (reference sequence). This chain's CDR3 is CAWSVRVRYSGANVLTF. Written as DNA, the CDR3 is TGTGCCTGGAGTGTACGTGTCCGATACTCTGGGGCCAACGTCCTGACTTTC. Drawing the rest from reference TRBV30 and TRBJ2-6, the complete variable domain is SQTIHQWPATLVQPVGSPLSLECTVEGTSNPNLYWYRQAAGRGLQLLFYSVGIGQISSEVPQNLSASRPQDRQFILSSKKLLLSDSGFYLCAWSVRVRYSGANVLTFGAGSRLTVL.

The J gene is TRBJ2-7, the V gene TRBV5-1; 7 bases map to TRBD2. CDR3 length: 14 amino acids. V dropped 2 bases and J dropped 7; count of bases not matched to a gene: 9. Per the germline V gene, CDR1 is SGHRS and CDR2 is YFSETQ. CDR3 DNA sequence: TGCGCCAGCAGCTTAAGGCCTAGCGGCGGAGAGCAGTACTTC. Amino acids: CASSLRPSGGEQYF.

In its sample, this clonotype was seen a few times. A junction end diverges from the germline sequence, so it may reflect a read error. CDR3 DNA sequence: TGTGCCAGCAGCCTAGAGCTACAAACCTCTTTT. Protein: CASSLELQTSF. The rearrangement joins TRBV7-8 to TRBJ2-3, with D unclear. The CDR3 loop spans 11 amino acids. CDR1 SGHVS and CDR2 FQNEAQ come from the germline V gene.

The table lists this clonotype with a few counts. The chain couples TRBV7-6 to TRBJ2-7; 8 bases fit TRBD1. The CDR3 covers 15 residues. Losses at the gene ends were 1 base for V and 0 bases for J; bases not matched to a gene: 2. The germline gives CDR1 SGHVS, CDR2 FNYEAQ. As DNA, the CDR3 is TGTGCCAGCAGCTTAGGTGACAGGGGCTCCTACGAGCAGTACTTC. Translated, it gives CASSLGDRGSYEQYF.

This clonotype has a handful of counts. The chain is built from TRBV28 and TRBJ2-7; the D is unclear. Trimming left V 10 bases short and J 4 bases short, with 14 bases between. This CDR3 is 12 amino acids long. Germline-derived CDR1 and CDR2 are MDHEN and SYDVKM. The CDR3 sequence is CATTGAIYEQYF. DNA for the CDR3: TGTGCCACCACCGGCGCGATATACGAGCAGTACTTC.

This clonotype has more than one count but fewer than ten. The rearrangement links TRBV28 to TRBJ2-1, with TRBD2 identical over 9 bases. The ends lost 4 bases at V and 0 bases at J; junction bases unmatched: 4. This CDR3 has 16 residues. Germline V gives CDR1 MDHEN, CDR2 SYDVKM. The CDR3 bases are TGTGCCAGCAGTTCCCATAGCGGGGGCTCCTACAATGAGCAGTTCTTC. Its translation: CASSSHSGGSYNEQFF. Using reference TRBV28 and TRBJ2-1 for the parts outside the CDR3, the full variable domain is DVKVTQSSRYLVKRTGEKVFLECVQDMDHENMFWYRQDPGLGLRLIYFSYDVKMKEKGDIPEGYSVSREKKERFSLILESASTNQTSMYLCASSSHSGGSYNEQFFGPGTRLTVL.

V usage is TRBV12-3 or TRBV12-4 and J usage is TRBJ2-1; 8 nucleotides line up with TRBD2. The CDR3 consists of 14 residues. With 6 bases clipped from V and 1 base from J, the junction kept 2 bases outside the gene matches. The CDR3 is CASRRGGSYNEQFF. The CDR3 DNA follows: TGTGCCAGCAGACGGGGGGGGTCCTACAATGAGCAGTTCTTC.

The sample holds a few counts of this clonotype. The CDR3 reads CASSPGGYHYGYTF. The CDR3 DNA reads TGTGCCAGCAGCCCGGGAGGGTATCACTATGGCTACACCTTC. The J gene is TRBJ1-2, the V gene TRBV7-2; no reliable D call. The CDR3 covers 14 residues. Trimming left V 5 bases short and J 3 bases short, with 13 bases between. Germline assignment: CDR1 SGHTA and CDR2 FQGNSA.

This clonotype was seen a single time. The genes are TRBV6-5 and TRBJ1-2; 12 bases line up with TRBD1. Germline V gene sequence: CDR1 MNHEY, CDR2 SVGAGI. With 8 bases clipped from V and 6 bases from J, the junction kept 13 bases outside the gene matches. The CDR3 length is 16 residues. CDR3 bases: TGTGCCAGCCCCACCCGGGACAGGGGGCTAGGTGATGGCTACACCTTC. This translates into CASPTRDRGLGDGYTF.

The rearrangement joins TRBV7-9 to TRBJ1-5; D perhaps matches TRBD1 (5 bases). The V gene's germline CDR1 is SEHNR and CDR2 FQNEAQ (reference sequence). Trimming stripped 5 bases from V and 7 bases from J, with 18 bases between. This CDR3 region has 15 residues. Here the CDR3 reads CASSPVGVLGQPQHF. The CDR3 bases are TGTGCCAGCAGCCCCGTGGGGGTATTAGGCCAGCCCCAGCATTTT.

CDR3 DNA sequence: TGTGCCATCAGTCCTGGGACTAGCGGAGACACAGATACGCAGTATTTT. The encoded protein is CAISPGTSGDTDTQYF. The chain has TRBV10-3 and TRBJ2-3, with 11 nucleotides matching TRBD2. The CDR3 has 16 amino acids. The germline V gene has CDR1 ENHRY and CDR2 SYGVKD. V shed 5 bases, J shed 2 bases, and the junction held 6 bases outside the gene matches.

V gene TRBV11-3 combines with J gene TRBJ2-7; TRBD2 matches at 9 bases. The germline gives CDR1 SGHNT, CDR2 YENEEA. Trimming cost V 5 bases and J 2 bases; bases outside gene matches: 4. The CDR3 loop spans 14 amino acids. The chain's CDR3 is CASSPASGTYEQYF. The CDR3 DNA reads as TGTGCCAGCAGCCCAGCTAGCGGGACCTACGAGCAGTACTTC.

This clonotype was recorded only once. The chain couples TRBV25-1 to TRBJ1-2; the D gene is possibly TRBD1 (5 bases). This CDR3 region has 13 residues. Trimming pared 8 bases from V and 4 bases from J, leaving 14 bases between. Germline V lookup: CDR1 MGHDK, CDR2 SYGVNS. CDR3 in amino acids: CASSGGDLYGYTF. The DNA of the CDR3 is TGTGCCAGCTCGGGGGGGGACCTCTATGGCTACACCTTC.

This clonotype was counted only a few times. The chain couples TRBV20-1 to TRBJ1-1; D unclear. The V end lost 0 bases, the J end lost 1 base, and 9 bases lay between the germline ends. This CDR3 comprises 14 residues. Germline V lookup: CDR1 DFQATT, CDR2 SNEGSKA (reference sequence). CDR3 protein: CSARDPRSNTEAFF. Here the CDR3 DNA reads TGCAGTGCTAGAGATCCCAGGTCGAACACTGAAGCTTTCTTT.

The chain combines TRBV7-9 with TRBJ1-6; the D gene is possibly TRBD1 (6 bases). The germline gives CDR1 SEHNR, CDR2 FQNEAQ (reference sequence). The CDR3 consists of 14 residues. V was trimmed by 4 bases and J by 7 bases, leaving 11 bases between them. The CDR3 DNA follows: TGTGCCAGCAGCTCGACAGGACCAAATTCACCCCTCCACTTT. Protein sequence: CASSSTGPNSPLHF.

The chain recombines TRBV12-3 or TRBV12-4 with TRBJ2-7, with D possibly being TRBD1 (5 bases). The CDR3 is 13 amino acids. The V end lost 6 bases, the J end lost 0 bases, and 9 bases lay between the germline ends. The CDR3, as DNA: TGTGCCAGCAGGACAGATTCCTCCTACGAGCAGTACTTC. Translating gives CASRTDSSYEQYF.

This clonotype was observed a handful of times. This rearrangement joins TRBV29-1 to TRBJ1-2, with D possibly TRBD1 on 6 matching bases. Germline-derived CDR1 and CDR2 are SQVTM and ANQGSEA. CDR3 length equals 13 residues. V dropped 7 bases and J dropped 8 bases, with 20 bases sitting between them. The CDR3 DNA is TGCAGCGACTTCTCAGTCTCCAGGGGCGGCTACACCTTC. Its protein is CSDFSVSRGGYTF.

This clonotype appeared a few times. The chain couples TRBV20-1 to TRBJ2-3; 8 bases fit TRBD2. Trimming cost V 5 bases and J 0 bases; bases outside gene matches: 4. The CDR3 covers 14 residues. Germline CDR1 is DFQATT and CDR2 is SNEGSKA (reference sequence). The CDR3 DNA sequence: TGCAGTGCTCCAGCGGGGGTTAGCACAGATACGCAGTATTTT. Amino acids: CSAPAGVSTDTQYF.

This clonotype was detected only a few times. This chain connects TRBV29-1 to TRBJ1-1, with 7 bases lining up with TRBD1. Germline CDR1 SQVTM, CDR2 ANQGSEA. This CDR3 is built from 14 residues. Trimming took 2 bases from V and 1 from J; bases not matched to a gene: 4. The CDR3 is CSVEWGQRNTEAFF. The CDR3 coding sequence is TGCAGCGTTGAATGGGGACAGCGGAACACTGAAGCTTTCTTT. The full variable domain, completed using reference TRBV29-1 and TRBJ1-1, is SAVISQKPSRDICQRGTSLTIQCQVDSQVTMMFWYRQQPGQSLTLIATANQGSEATYESGFVIDKFPISRPNLTFSTLTVSNMSPEDSSIYLCSVEWGQRNTEAFFGQGTRLTVV.